This note documents a single T cell receptor beta chain sequence. Its recognized antigen is unknown. There are no base qualities to consult, and no much larger clone falls within one base. The data were obtained in a study of OX40 agonist ivuxolimab in advanced cancers. About the study as a whole: Ivuxolimab was a fully human IgG2 agonistic monoclonal antibody targeting the costimulatory receptor OX40 (CD134). Partial responses were achieved by three dose-escalation patients, of whom one had hepatocellular carcinoma and two had cutaneous melanoma. Peripheral TCRbeta sequencing aimed to test whether ivuxolimab altered TCR sequence diversity and caused clonal T-cell expansion. Intravenous ivuxolimab was administered to patients every 2 weeks at six dose levels: 0.01, 0.1, 0.3, 1.5, 3 and 10 mg/kg. Prior anti-PD-1, anti-PD-L1 or anti-CTLA-4 therapy was permitted, and checkpoint inhibitors had been received by roughly two fifths of dose-escalation patients. In the dose-escalation cohort, 65% to 90% of patients were male, and the mean age was approximately 60 years, with a range of roughly 20 to 80. The paper covers the monotherapy dose-escalation part of the phase I ivuxolimab trial, which included N of about 50 patients. Of the roughly 51 dose-escalation patients, hepatocellular carcinoma was present in around 20, melanoma in about 15, renal cell carcinoma in 9 and head and neck cancer in 9.

Study-level results and caveats: Antigen specificity was not determined for the clonally expanded peripheral T cells. In the 0.1-3.0 mg/kg groups, partial responders were among the patients with the lowest normalized peripheral clonal expansion, particularly in CD8+ T cells. After ivuxolimab, CD8+ T cells had more expanded clones than CD4+ T cells on average. At doses of 0.1 to 3.0 mg/kg, clonal expansion of both CD4+ and CD8+ T cells in blood was seen between baseline and week 6. Low levels of normalized T-cell clonal expansion were also seen in some patients who did not respond.

Patients with autoimmune disease history or receiving systemic immunosuppression were excluded from the trial. Peripheral blood for TCR sequencing was collected from all dose cohorts at baseline, on cycle 4 day 1, and on cycle 7 day 1. The samples were taken from a phase I, first-in-human, multicenter, open-label dose-escalation trial of ivuxolimab. The trial enrolled adults with locally advanced or metastatic head and neck squamous cell, hepatocellular, melanoma or renal cell carcinoma. Before TCR sequencing, CD4+ T cells and CD8+ T cells were sorted from peripheral blood as separate populations. Trimming takes 2 bases from V and 4 bases from J, and the germline ends sit 17 bases apart. The germline V gene sets CDR1 to MDHEN and CDR2 to SYDVKM. Inclusive of the bounding cysteine and phenylalanine, the CDR3 is 16 residues long. Solely the CDR3 DNA is kept, with 48 bases framed from the first base.

Genomic DNA was isolated from the sorted cells so that the TCRbeta CDR3 region could be sequenced. The immunoSEQ Assay was used to sequence the TCRbeta CDR3 regions. Sourced from immuneACCESS, this table was stored by TCRdb with only in-frame sequences that have V and J called. A share of the clones is absent; for the studies checked, an unresolved V gene accounts for under half, and the remainder has no known explanation. The sample table holds tens of thousands of clones, of which just over 90% were seen once. Roughly an eighth of the sample goes to the ten largest clones. Recombination linked TRBV28 to TRBJ1-2; TRBD1 is possibly the D segment (6 matching bases). The sequenced sample was CD4+ or CD8+ T cells sorted from blood, obtained in a trial of the OX40 agonist ivuxolimab. The origin of this receptor is an adult with an advanced solid tumor such as melanoma, head and neck, liver or kidney cancer. CDR3 protein: CASSLTRTGGVYGYTF. The DNA reads as follows: TGTGCCAGCAGTTTAACCCGCACGGGGGGCGTCTATGGCTACACCTTC.